Described below is a single T cell receptor beta chain sequence and its context. This sample is part of a study of shared clonotypes between healthy human individuals. In the study overall: Three plates were used per donor for CD4 naive, three for CD4 memory, two for CD8 naive and one for CD8 memory.

The assay used deep level. Several immunoSEQ plates held equal portions of the genomic DNA taken from each subset. Here immunoSEQ multiplex PCR was the method, and the copy in TCRdb shows in-frame clones only, minus some. In the table there are about 610,000 clones, almost 97% of which are singletons. Trimming removed 7 bases from V and 3 bases from J, with 9 bases in between. The germline CDR1 and CDR2 sequences are SEHNR and FQNEAQ (reference sequence). This CDR3 contains 12 residues. This receptor was taken from a woman between 25 and 40 years old in good health. V usage is TRBV7-9 and J usage is TRBJ1-2; D is uncertain. Input material: naive CD4+ T cells sorted from blood. Subset specified: CD45RA+ positively selected. CDR3 region: CASTQLYYGYTF. The CDR3 DNA reads as TGTGCCAGCACCCAGTTATACTATGGCTACACCTTC.